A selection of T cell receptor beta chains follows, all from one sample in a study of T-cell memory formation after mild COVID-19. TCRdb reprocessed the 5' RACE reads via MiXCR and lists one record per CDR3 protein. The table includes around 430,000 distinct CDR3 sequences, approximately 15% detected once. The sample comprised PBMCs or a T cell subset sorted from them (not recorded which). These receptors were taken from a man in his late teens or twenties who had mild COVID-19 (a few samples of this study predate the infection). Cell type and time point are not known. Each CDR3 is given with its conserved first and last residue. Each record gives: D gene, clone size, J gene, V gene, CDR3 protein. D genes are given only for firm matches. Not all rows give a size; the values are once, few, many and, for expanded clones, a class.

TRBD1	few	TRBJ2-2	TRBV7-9	CASRTPGQRNTGELFF
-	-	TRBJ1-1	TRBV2	CATGRGNTEAFF
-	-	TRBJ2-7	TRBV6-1	CASSVTLYEQYF
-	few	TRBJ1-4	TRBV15	CATSRVADSYEKLFF
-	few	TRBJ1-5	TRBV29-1	CSVSTRSNQPQHF
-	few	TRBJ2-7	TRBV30	CAWSARGAF
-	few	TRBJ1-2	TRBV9	CASSVDRVSPSGYTF
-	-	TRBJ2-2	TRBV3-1	CASSQFSGGRELFF
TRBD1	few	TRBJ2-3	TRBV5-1	CASSSLDRANTDTQYF
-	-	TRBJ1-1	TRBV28	CASSWSAVTEAFF
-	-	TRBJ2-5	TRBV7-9	CASSPPLGVETQYF
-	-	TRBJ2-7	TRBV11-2	CASSLEENSQYF
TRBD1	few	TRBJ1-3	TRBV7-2	CASSSDRGRGNTIYF
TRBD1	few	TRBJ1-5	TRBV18	CASCPGQGNQPQHF
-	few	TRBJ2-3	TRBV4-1	CASSQGQVIDTQYF
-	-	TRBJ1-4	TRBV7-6	CASSLGPGLNEKLFF
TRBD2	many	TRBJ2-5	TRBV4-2	CASSQGTSEGETQYF
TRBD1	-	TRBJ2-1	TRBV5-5	CASSVTGAYEFF
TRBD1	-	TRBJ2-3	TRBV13	CASSMTGEADTQYF
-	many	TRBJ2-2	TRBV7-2	CASSLHSGTGELFF
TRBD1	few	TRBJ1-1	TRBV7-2	CASSFGTGITITPEAFF
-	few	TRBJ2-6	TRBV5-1	CASSAFTGPGANVLTF
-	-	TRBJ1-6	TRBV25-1	CASRSDSPLHF
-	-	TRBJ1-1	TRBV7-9	CASSIEGLRTEAFF
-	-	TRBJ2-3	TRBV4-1	CASNLGGTDTQYF
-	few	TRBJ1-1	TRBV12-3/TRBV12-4	CASSVMNTEAFF
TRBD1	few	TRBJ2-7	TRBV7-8	CASSLGGKGQAFRFEQYF
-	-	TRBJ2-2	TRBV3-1	CASSKWDLNTGELFF
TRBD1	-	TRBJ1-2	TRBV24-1	CATSDWTGSNYGYTF
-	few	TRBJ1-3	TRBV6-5	CASGQRSGNTIYF
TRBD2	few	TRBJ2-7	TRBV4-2	CASSRVSGGASYEQYF
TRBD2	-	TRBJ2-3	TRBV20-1	CSASGGADTQYF
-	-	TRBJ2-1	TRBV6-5	CASSYPGGEQFF
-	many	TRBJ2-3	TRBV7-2	CASSLGIDTQYF
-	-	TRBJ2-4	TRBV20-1	CSVPSGPGAKNIQYF
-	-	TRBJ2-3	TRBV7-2	CASSLRQPTDTQYF
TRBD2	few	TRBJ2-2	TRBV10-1	CASSQRLAGGTGELFF
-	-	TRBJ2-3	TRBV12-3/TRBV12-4	CASRNLMEGRADTQYF
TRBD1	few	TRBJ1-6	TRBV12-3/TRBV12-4	CASREQGQGSPLHF
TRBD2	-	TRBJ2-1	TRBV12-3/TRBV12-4	CASSLGGGAVLNEQFF
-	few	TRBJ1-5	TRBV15	CATPRGRSQPQHF
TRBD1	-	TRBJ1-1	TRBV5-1	CASSADRANTEAFF
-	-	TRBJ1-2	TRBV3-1	CASSHPTRYGYTF
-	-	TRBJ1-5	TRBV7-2	CASSLRGLAQPQHF
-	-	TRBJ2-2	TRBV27	CASSALRGSGELFF